This T cell receptor beta chain came from a study of PD-1 blockade in classical Hodgkin lymphoma. Time point meaning: newly diagnosed, previously untreated cHL patient sample. Researchers used newly diagnosed, untreated classical Hodgkin lymphoma PBMCs for comparison. The method was immunoSEQ multiplex PCR; TCRdb's version includes in-frame clones alone and lacks a portion of them. The table has roughly 70,000 clones, over 90% seen once; the top ten hold 2% to 3%. This TCR was recovered from a human donor with classical Hodgkin lymphoma. The sequencing sample was made of peripheral blood mononuclear cells (PBMCs).

The DNA of the CDR3 is TGTGCCAGTAGAGCGGGACTCCTAAATGAGCAGTTCTTC. Encoded protein: CASRAGLLNEQFF. The J gene is TRBJ2-1, the V gene TRBV19, with 7 bases matching TRBD2. The CDR3 consists of 13 residues. The germline CDR1 and CDR2 sequences are LNHDA and SQIVND (reference sequence). J gave up 7 bases and V 6 bases, and 6 bases lay outside the gene matches.